A single sample is the source of the 18 T cell receptor beta chains below, sequenced in a study of T-cell reconstitution after alpha-beta-depleted transplantation in children. Unique molecular identifiers tagged the TCRbeta library. TCRdb ran MiXCR on the PCR reads and lists one entry per CDR3 protein. The sample contains approximately 490,000 distinct CDR3 sequences, approximately 12% of which appear only once. This material consisted of PBMCs from the stem cell graft donor, taken from the stem cell graft. The receptors derive from a human donor who donated a stem cell graft to a child with combined immunodeficiency.

There are many counts of this clonotype. This chain joins TRBV5-1 and TRBJ2-7; 9 bases agree with TRBD1. In germline, CDR1 is SGHRS, CDR2 YFSETQ. The V and J ends lost 5 bases and 7 bases, in that order; junction bases with no gene match: 10. This CDR3 comprises 14 residues. CDR3 nucleotide sequence: TGCGCCAGCAGGACGGGGACAGGGAATAGTGAGCAGTACTTC. Translation gives CASRTGTGNSEQYF.

This clonotype was counted between two and nine times. This chain joins TRBV27 and TRBJ2-5; a weak D match, TRBD2 (7 bases). From germline, CDR1 is MNHEY and CDR2 SMNVEV (reference sequence). The length of the CDR3 is 15 residues. V was clipped by 7 bases and J by 7 bases, with 22 bases between them. Here the CDR3 reads CASTMDGGPRRTQYF. The CDR3 bases are TGTGCCAGCACCATGGACGGGGGGCCTAGACGGACCCAGTACTTC.

This clonotype was counted a few times. V usage is TRBV12-3 or TRBV12-4 and J usage is TRBJ2-7; 7 nucleotides match TRBD2. The CDR3 extends over 16 amino acids. J lost 4 bases, V lost 3 bases, and 12 bases had no gene match. The CDR3 DNA reads as TGTGCCAGCAGTTTCAGTTGGGCGGGAGCTGCATACGAGCAGTACTTC. This encodes CASSFSWAGAAYEQYF.

This chain connects TRBV14 to TRBJ2-7; D is tentatively TRBD1 or TRBD2 (5 bases each). This CDR3 is 14 amino acids long. Germline V lookup: CDR1 SGHDN, CDR2 FVKESK. V lost 4 bases, J lost 0 bases, and 10 bases lay in between. The CDR3 DNA reads as TGTGCCAGCAGCCGGTGGGGGAGCTCCTACGAGCAGTACTTC. This sequence encodes CASSRWGSSYEQYF.

This clonotype was recorded many times. CDR3: CASSPGPQGYGYTF. Here the CDR3 DNA reads TGTGCCAGCAGCCCCGGGCCCCAAGGATATGGCTACACCTTC. This chain joins TRBV7-2 and TRBJ1-2; the D is unclear. Germline CDR1 is SGHTA and CDR2 is FQGNSA. This CDR3 has 14 amino acids. Trimming left V 5 bases short and J 5 bases short, with 15 bases between. Full variable domain (outside the CDR3, taken from reference TRBV7-2 and TRBJ1-2): GAGVSQSPSNKVTEKGKDVELRCDPISGHTALYWYRQSLGQGLEFLIYFQGNSAPDKSGLPSDRFSAERTGGSVSTLTIQRTQQEDSAVYLCASSPGPQGYGYTFGSGTRLTVV.

This clonotype showed up just a few times. This rearrangement joins TRBV12-3 or TRBV12-4 to TRBJ1-5; the match to TRBD1 covers 7 bases. V trimming: 1 base; J trimming: 2 bases; junction bases outside the gene matches: 11. The CDR3 contains 18 residues. The CDR3 DNA reads TGTGCCAGCAGTTTAGGACAGGGAATTCATTTGGGCAATCAGCCCCAGCATTTT. This codes for CASSLGQGIHLGNQPQHF.

This clonotype was seen only a few times. The rearrangement links TRBV7-8 to TRBJ1-1; perhaps TRBD1 as D (5 bases). With 7 bases removed from V and 3 bases from J, the gap between germline ends came to 18 bases. The CDR3 is 15 amino acids. Germline V CDR1 and CDR2: SGHVS, FQNEAQ. The CDR3 here is CASNPRGWGYTEAFF. In DNA, the CDR3 is TGTGCCAGCAACCCCCGAGGGTGGGGGTACACTGAAGCTTTCTTT.

This clonotype was detected many times. This sequence joins TRBV29-1 and TRBJ2-7; no definite D call. The V end was cut by 4 bases, the J end by 2 bases, with 6 bases between. This CDR3 contains 11 residues. Germline CDR1 SQVTM, CDR2 ANQGSEA. The CDR3 sequence: CSVVDTYEQYF. DNA for the CDR3: TGCAGCGTTGTCGACACCTACGAGCAGTACTTC.

V is TRBV12-3 or TRBV12-4 and J is TRBJ2-1, with D unclear. The germline V and J ends were trimmed by 0 bases and 1 base, with 10 bases remaining between them. The CDR3 spans 16 residues. The CDR3 sequence is CASSLAPPGSYNEQFF. DNA for the CDR3: TGTGCCAGCAGTTTAGCCCCACCAGGTTCCTACAATGAGCAGTTCTTC.

The chain joins TRBV7-9 to TRBJ2-5; TRBD2 is a possible D gene (6 bases). The V end was cut by 5 bases, the J end by 1 base, with 20 bases between. Germline V gives CDR1 SEHNR, CDR2 FQNEAQ (reference sequence). This CDR3 contains 17 residues. The CDR3 nucleotides read TGTGCCAGCAGCCTCGGGAGCTCCTTACGTCTCCAAGAGACCCAGTACTTC. The encoded protein is CASSLGSSLRLQETQYF. The variable domain in full, completed from reference TRBV7-9 and TRBJ2-5, reads DTGVSQNPRHKITKRGQNVTFRCDPISEHNRLYWYRQTLGQGPEFLTYFQNEAQLEKSRLLSDRFSAERPKGSFSTLEIQRTEQGDSAMYLCASSLGSSLRLQETQYFGPGTRLLVL.

There are a few counts of this clonotype. This chain joins TRBV4-3 and TRBJ1-6; unclear D gene. Trimming left V 0 bases short and J 9 bases short, with 9 bases between. CDR3 size: 14 residues. From germline, CDR1 is LGHNA and CDR2 YSLEER. The CDR3 loop reads CASSQDSTGSPLHF. In DNA form, the CDR3 reads TGCGCCAGCAGCCAAGACAGTACGGGTTCACCCCTCCACTTT.

This clonotype has ten or more counts. The chain is built from TRBV6-6 and TRBJ2-4, with D possibly TRBD2 on 5 matching bases. Germline assignment: CDR1 MNHNY and CDR2 SVGAGI (reference sequence). This CDR3 spans 11 amino acids. Between the trimmed V and J ends, which lost 7 bases and 10 bases, there was a span of 11 bases. The DNA of the CDR3 is TGTGCCAGCACCTACTGGGAGATTCAGTACTTC. Its protein product is CASTYWEIQYF.

The chain recombines TRBV9 with TRBJ2-2, with TRBD2 as a possible D gene (5 bases). The V gene's germline CDR1 is SGDLS and CDR2 YYNGEE. The CDR3 is 16 residues long. Trimming stripped 4 bases from V and 0 bases from J, with 13 bases between. The CDR3 DNA sequence: TGTGCCAGCAGCCCTGGTTGGGGAGCGAACACCGGGGAGCTGTTTTTT. Translated: CASSPGWGANTGELFF.

Only a few counts were recorded for this clonotype. The V call is TRBV27, the J call TRBJ2-2; TRBD1 or TRBD2 may be the D gene (5 bases each). The CDR3 length is 16 residues. V was cut by 7 bases and J by 0 bases, with 15 bases left in between. Germline CDR1 is MNHEY and CDR2 is SMNVEV (reference sequence). The CDR3 sequence: CASNPIGTANTGELFF. CDR3 coding DNA: TGTGCCAGCAACCCAATCGGGACGGCGAACACCGGGGAGCTGTTTTTT.

This clonotype was seen more than once but under ten times. V is TRBV24-1 and J is TRBJ2-3; 7 bases are shared with TRBD1. The CDR3 consists of 16 residues. Trimming removed 2 bases from V and 4 bases from J; junction bases left unmatched: 8. Germline values: CDR1 KGHDR, CDR2 SFDVKD. The CDR3 loop is CATSDWTGSGADTQYF. The CDR3 nucleotides read TGTGCCACCAGTGATTGGACAGGCTCAGGGGCAGATACGCAGTATTTT.

This clonotype occurred many times. This chain connects TRBV27 to TRBJ2-3; maybe TRBD2 (6 bases). The V and J ends lost 8 bases and 5 bases respectively, with 11 bases between them. Germline lookup yields CDR1 MNHEY and CDR2 SMNVEV (reference sequence). CDR3 length equals 12 residues. Written as DNA, the CDR3 is TGTGCCAGCCGGAGGGGTCTAGATACGCAGTATTTT. Encoded protein: CASRRGLDTQYF.

The chain combines TRBV11-2 with TRBJ2-1, with D possibly TRBD2 on 5 matching bases. The CDR3 consists of 14 residues. Trimming cost V 4 bases and J 4 bases, with 11 bases left between them. The V gene's germline CDR1 is SGHAT and CDR2 FQNNGV. This CDR3 is CASSSGFGYNEQFF. CDR3 bases: TGTGCCAGCAGCTCGGGGTTTGGGTACAATGAGCAGTTCTTC.

This clonotype was picked up many times. The chain recombines TRBV20-1 with TRBJ2-3; 8 nucleotides match TRBD2. Germline loops: CDR1 DFQATT, CDR2 SNEGSKA (reference sequence). The CDR3 runs 14 residues. The junction had 4 bases not matched to a gene; V was cut back by 1 base and J by 4 bases. Here the CDR3 reads CSARAGGRPDTQYF. The CDR3 DNA follows: TGCAGTGCTAGAGCGGGGGGGCGCCCAGATACGCAGTATTTT.